This TCR beta chain was sequenced in a study of OX40 agonist ivuxolimab in advanced cancers. Findings and caveats of the study: Nonresponders, in some cases, also had low normalized T-cell clonal expansion.

CDR3 length equals 14 residues. Between the trimmed V and J ends, which lost 6 bases and 6 bases, there was a span of 15 bases. Germline lookup yields CDR1 LNHDA and CDR2 SQIVND (reference sequence). As for this clone: Its antigen is unknown.

Assay: immunoSEQ multiplex PCR; the TCRdb copy retains only in-frame clones and omits some. The table shows approximately 97,000 clones, with 80% to 90% occurring only once. Sequenced here: CD4+ or CD8+ T cells sorted from blood, sampled in a trial of the OX40 agonist ivuxolimab. The sequence was obtained from an adult with an advanced solid tumor such as melanoma, head and neck, liver or kidney cancer. V is TRBV19 and J is TRBJ1-5; no firm D call. The DNA for the CDR3 is TGTGCCAGTAGACCGGCAGAACGGGTTCAGCCCCAGCATTTT. Amino acids: CASRPAERVQPQHF.